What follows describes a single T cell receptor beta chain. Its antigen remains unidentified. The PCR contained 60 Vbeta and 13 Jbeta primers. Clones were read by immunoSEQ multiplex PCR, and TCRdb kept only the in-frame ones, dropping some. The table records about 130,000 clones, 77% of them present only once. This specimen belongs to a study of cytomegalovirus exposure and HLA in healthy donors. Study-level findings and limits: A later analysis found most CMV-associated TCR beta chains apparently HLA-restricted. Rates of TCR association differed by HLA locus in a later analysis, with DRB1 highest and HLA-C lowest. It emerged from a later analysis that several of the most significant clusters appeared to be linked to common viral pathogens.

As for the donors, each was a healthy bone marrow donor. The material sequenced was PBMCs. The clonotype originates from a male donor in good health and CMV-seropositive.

CDR3 loop: CASSPRGHNEQFF. The CDR3 bases are TGTGCCAGCTCACCAAGGGGGCACAATGAGCAGTTCTTC. This chain connects TRBV18 to TRBJ2-1; 7 nucleotides agree with TRBD1. Germline values: CDR1 KGHSH, CDR2 LQKENI. Trimming removed 2 bases from V and 5 bases from J; junction bases left unmatched: 0. This CDR3 contains 13 residues.